The sequence of this TCR beta chain was determined in a study of tumor and adjacent non-tumor tissue in lung cancer. This sample's RNA came from whole unsorted tissue. Distant lung tissue was collected more than 3 cm away from the tumor edge. Germline assignment: CDR1 DFQATT and CDR2 SNEGSKA (reference sequence). The V and J ends lost 1 base and 4 bases respectively, with 11 bases between them. CDR3 length: 14 amino acids. The library came from three nested PCR rounds adapted from ARM-PCR protocols. TCRdb redid the calling of the multiplex PCR reads with MiXCR, one entry per CDR3 protein. Among more than 85,000 distinct CDR3 sequences, 60% to 80% were seen once, and the ten largest hold under 20%. This clonotype has a handful of counts.

V usage is TRBV20-1 and J usage is TRBJ1-5, with D perhaps TRBD1 (6 bases). The clonotype was recovered from a man in his fifties or sixties with non-small cell lung cancer. The sample taken for sequencing was distant non-tumor lung tissue. CDR3 sequence reads: CSARVGGANQPQHF. DNA of the CDR3: TGCAGTGCTAGAGTGGGGGGCGCTAATCAGCCCCAGCATTTT.